This TCR beta chain was captured by sequencing in a study of regulatory T cells in long-lasting Graves disease. The authors built TCR beta libraries using iRepertoire HTBI primers and Arm-PCR of CDR3 regions. TCRdb processed the multiplex PCR reads anew with MiXCR; each CDR3 protein has one entry. The sample holds about 530,000 distinct CDR3 sequences, approximately 16% seen once. In this sample, this clonotype turned up a few times. The time point: newly diagnosed GD, antithyroid drugs for less than 3 months. The TCR library was made from RNA extracted from PBMCs. The CDR3 contains 13 residues. Trimming removed 4 bases at V and 7 bases at J, with 8 bases between. Germline V gene data show CDR1 as MGHDK and CDR2 as SYGVNS. These data were also reused for a study on T cells in Graves' hyperthyroidism and ophthalmopathy.

The source is a woman aged 35-65 years with Graves disease. V and J are TRBV25-1 and TRBJ1-6; D unresolved. The sequences come from peripheral blood mononuclear cells (PBMCs), collected at new diagnosis, from a patient treated with antithyroid drugs. CDR3 nucleotides: TGTGCCAGCAGTGGTCTGAGAAATTCACCCCTCCACTTT. This gives the protein CASSGLRNSPLHF.